The entry below describes one TCR beta chain. The method was immunoSEQ multiplex PCR; TCRdb's version includes in-frame clones alone and lacks a portion of them. Among about 96,000 clones listed, about 84% were seen once. Germline CDR1 and CDR2: GTSNPN and SVGIG (reference sequence). V was trimmed by 1 base and J by 7 bases, leaving 14 bases between them. This CDR3 is 14 amino acids long. This sample is part of a study of OX40 agonist ivuxolimab in advanced cancers. Study overall: Ivuxolimab doses were 0.01, 0.1, 0.3, 1.5, 3 or 10 mg/kg every 2 weeks.

Sampling times: baseline, cycle 4 day 1, cycle 7 day 1. J is TRBJ2-1 and V is TRBV30; D remains ambiguous. This specimen consisted of CD4+ or CD8+ T cells sorted from blood, obtained in a trial of the OX40 agonist ivuxolimab. This TCR came from an adult with an advanced solid tumor such as melanoma, head and neck, liver or kidney cancer. CDR3: CAWSDLVPPNEQFF. CDR3 in DNA: TGTGCCTGGAGTGATCTTGTCCCCCCGAATGAGCAGTTCTTC.